This is a list of T cell receptor beta chains from one sample in a study of blood T cell repertoires in COVID-19. Clones were sequenced by immunoSEQ multiplex PCR, and TCRdb holds only the in-frame ones, with some missing. The sample comprises 230,000 or so clones, 84% of which are singletons, and 20% rests with the top ten. The sample consisted of peripheral blood. The receptors were sampled from a young man with active or convalescent COVID-19. CDR3s include the opening cysteine and the closing phenylalanine or tryptophan. D genes are given only for firm matches. Rows give clone size only sometimes, using once, few, many, or a class for an expanded clone.

CDR3: CASSRDRGREETQYF
DNA: TGTGCCAGCAGTCGGGACAGGGGGCGCGAAGAGACCCAGTACTTC
V: TRBV2
length: 15
D: TRBD1
J: TRBJ2-5
size: .

CDR3: CASSVSTRLAGGPGELFF
DNA: TGTGCCAGCAGCGTTAGTACCCGCCTAGCGGGAGGGCCCGGGGAGCTGTTTTTT
V: TRBV11-2
length: 18
D: TRBD2
J: TRBJ2-2
size: .

CDR3: CATSDLDSSYGYTF
DNA: TGTGCCACCAGTGATTTGGACAGTTCTTATGGCTACACCTTC
V: TRBV24-1
length: 14
D: .
J: TRBJ1-2
size: .

CDR3: CASSFKGQGAGEQFF
DNA: TGTGCCAGCAGCTTCAAGGGACAGGGGGCCGGTGAGCAGTTCTTC
V: TRBV6-4
length: 15
D: TRBD1
J: TRBJ2-1
size: few

CDR3: CASTPYSGSQAEAFF
DNA: TGTGCCAGCACCCCGTATTCTGGTAGTCAAGCTGAAGCTTTCTTT
V: TRBV6-6
length: 15
D: .
J: TRBJ1-1
size: .

CDR3: CATSDLHDRLYTEAFF
DNA: TGTGCCACCAGTGATTTGCATGACAGACTTTACACTGAAGCTTTCTTT
V: TRBV24-1
length: 16
D: .
J: TRBJ1-1
size: .

CDR3: CASSSHRLGAFF
DNA: TGTGCCAGCAGCTCCCATAGACTTGGAGCTTTCTTT
V: TRBV5-6
length: 12
D: .
J: TRBJ1-1
size: .

CDR3: CASSFQTGANYGYTF
DNA: TGTGCCAGCAGCTTTCAAACAGGGGCTAACTATGGCTACACCTTC
V: TRBV7-2
length: 15
D: TRBD1
J: TRBJ1-2
size: few

CDR3: CASSHTRRDEQFF
DNA: TGCGCCAGCAGCCATACTAGGAGGGATGAGCAGTTCTTC
V: TRBV4-1
length: 13
D: .
J: TRBJ2-1
size: .

CDR3: CASSWAGGQTDTQYF
DNA: TGTGCCAGCAGCTGGGCGGGGGGGCAGACAGATACGCAGTATTTT
V: TRBV7-2
length: 15
D: TRBD2
J: TRBJ2-3
size: .

CDR3: CATSRDRGEQFF
DNA: TGTGCCACCAGCAGAGATCGAGGTGAGCAGTTCTTC
V: TRBV15
length: 12
D: .
J: TRBJ2-1
size: .

CDR3: CASSPGTSAYEQYF
DNA: TGTGCCAGCAGCCCGGGGACATCCGCCTACGAGCAGTACTTC
V: TRBV14
length: 14
D: .
J: TRBJ2-7
size: .

CDR3: CASSIAGGETQYF
DNA: TGTGCCAGCAGCATAGCGGGGGGAGAGACCCAGTACTTC
V: TRBV5-8
length: 13
D: TRBD2
J: TRBJ2-5
size: .

CDR3: CASSTGQSTDTQYF
DNA: TGTGCCAGCAGCACGGGACAAAGCACAGATACGCAGTATTTT
V: TRBV7-2
length: 14
D: .
J: TRBJ2-3
size: once

CDR3: CASSLGGQGHYEQYF
DNA: TGCGCCAGCAGCTTGGGGGGACAGGGCCACTACGAGCAGTACTTC
V: TRBV5-1
length: 15
D: TRBD1
J: TRBJ2-7
size: .

CDR3: CSVAQGGTYGYTF
DNA: TGCAGCGTTGCCCAGGGAGGGACCTATGGCTACACCTTC
V: TRBV29-1
length: 13
D: .
J: TRBJ1-2
size: once

CDR3: CASSYVSGRGISMEKLFF
DNA: TGTGCCAGCAGTTACGTTTCGGGCCGGGGAATATCGATGGAGAAACTGTTTTTT
V: TRBV6-2/TRBV6-3
length: 18
D: .
J: TRBJ1-4
size: .

CDR3: CASSLGATDTQYF
DNA: TGTGCCAGCAGTTTAGGGGCTACAGATACGCAGTATTTT
V: TRBV12-3/TRBV12-4
length: 13
D: .
J: TRBJ2-3
size: .

CDR3: CASTQGTNNSPLHF
DNA: TGTGCCAGCACGCAGGGGACAAATAATTCACCCCTCCACTTT
V: TRBV2
length: 14
D: .
J: TRBJ1-6
size: once

CDR3: CASSLGAAQHF
DNA: TGTGCCAGCAGCCTCGGAGCGGCCCAGCATTTT
V: TRBV6-2/TRBV6-3
length: 11
D: .
J: TRBJ1-5
size: .

CDR3: CASTLERVRDGYTF
DNA: TGTGCCAGCACTCTGGAGCGGGTGCGGGATGGCTACACCTTC
V: TRBV2
length: 14
D: .
J: TRBJ1-2
size: .

CDR3: CASSYWGRAYEQYF
DNA: TGTGCCAGCAGTTACTGGGGGAGGGCCTACGAGCAGTACTTC
V: TRBV6-2/TRBV6-3
length: 14
D: TRBD2
J: TRBJ2-7
size: .

CDR3: CATSRDWGTGRVEQYF
DNA: TGTGCCACCAGCAGAGATTGGGGGACAGGGCGGGTCGAGCAGTACTTC
V: TRBV15
length: 16
D: TRBD1
J: TRBJ2-7
size: few

CDR3: CASSLEGGQADTQYF
DNA: TGCGCCAGCAGCTTGGAGGGGGGGCAAGCAGATACGCAGTATTTT
V: TRBV5-1
length: 15
D: .
J: TRBJ2-3
size: .

CDR3: CASSSGAGDGYTF
DNA: TGTGCCAGCAGCTCTGGAGCGGGGGACGGCTACACCTTC
V: TRBV7-9
length: 13
D: .
J: TRBJ1-2
size: .

CDR3: CAWSPLEGEYADTQYF
DNA: TGTGCCTGGAGTCCGCTCGAGGGGGAGTACGCAGATACGCAGTATTTT
V: TRBV30
length: 16
D: .
J: TRBJ2-3
size: .

CDR3: CASSPDRGPYEQYF
DNA: TGTGCCAGCAGCCCGGACAGGGGACCCTACGAGCAGTACTTC
V: TRBV6-5
length: 14
D: TRBD1
J: TRBJ2-7
size: .

CDR3: CASSRGSAYEQYF
DNA: TGTGCCAGCAGCCGCGGTTCAGCTTACGAGCAGTACTTC
V: TRBV4-2
length: 13
D: .
J: TRBJ2-7
size: .

CDR3: CASRLAGKNTGELFF
DNA: TGTGCCAGCAGACTAGCGGGGAAGAACACCGGGGAGCTGTTTTTT
V: TRBV6-5
length: 15
D: TRBD2
J: TRBJ2-2
size: .

CDR3: CATSLDRVGGYTF
DNA: TGTGCCACTAGTCTAGACAGGGTCGGTGGCTACACCTTC
V: TRBV15
length: 13
D: TRBD1
J: TRBJ1-2
size: .

CDR3: CATSLNRLDSEKLFF
DNA: TGTGCCACCAGCTTAAACAGATTAGATTCGGAAAAACTGTTTTTT
V: TRBV15
length: 15
D: .
J: TRBJ1-4
size: .

CDR3: CASSQTRQGPYEQYF
DNA: TGTGCCAGCAGCCAAACGCGACAGGGGCCCTACGAGCAGTACTTC
V: TRBV6-2/TRBV6-3
length: 15
D: TRBD1
J: TRBJ2-7
size: .

CDR3: CASSLVGETGELFF
DNA: TGTGCCAGCAGCTTAGTTGGGGAGACCGGGGAGCTGTTTTTT
V: TRBV11-2
length: 14
D: .
J: TRBJ2-2
size: once

CDR3: CATRDINYNEQFF
DNA: TGTGCCACCAGGGATATTAACTACAATGAGCAGTTCTTC
V: TRBV24-1
length: 13
D: .
J: TRBJ2-1
size: .

CDR3: CASSGTGSSYEQYF
DNA: TGTGCCAGCAGCGGGACAGGGAGCTCCTACGAGCAGTACTTC
V: TRBV2
length: 14
D: TRBD1
J: TRBJ2-7
size: .

CDR3: CASSQVLERGTAETQYF
DNA: TGTGCCAGCAGCCAAGTGCTGGAGCGGGGGACAGCGGAGACCCAGTACTTC
V: TRBV3-1/TRBV3-2
length: 17
D: .
J: TRBJ2-5
size: .

CDR3: CASSQRTGGDYGYTF
DNA: TGTGCCAGCAGCCAGAGGACAGGGGGCGACTATGGCTACACCTTC
V: TRBV4-2
length: 15
D: TRBD1
J: TRBJ1-2
size: .

CDR3: CASSYWRTGEGGNEQFF
DNA: TGTGCCAGCAGCTACTGGAGGACAGGAGAAGGTGGCAATGAGCAGTTCTTC
V: TRBV3-1/TRBV3-2
length: 17
D: TRBD1
J: TRBJ2-1
size: .

CDR3: CASSSRAGGYTF
DNA: TGTGCCAGCAGTTCAAGGGCGGGCGGCTACACCTTC
V: TRBV6-5
length: 12
D: .
J: TRBJ1-2
size: .

CDR3: CASSERRSTNEKLFF
DNA: TGCGCCAGCAGTGAACGGAGGTCAACTAATGAAAAACTGTTTTTT
V: TRBV10-2
length: 15
D: .
J: TRBJ1-4
size: .

CDR3: CASINSPGMNTGELFF
DNA: TGTGCCAGCATTAATTCACCAGGGATGAACACCGGGGAGCTGTTTTTT
V: TRBV5-6
length: 16
D: .
J: TRBJ2-2
size: few

CDR3: CASSPRLGGGYNEQFF
DNA: TGTGCCAGCAGCCCCCGTTTGGGGGGGGGTTACAATGAGCAGTTCTTC
V: TRBV3-1/TRBV3-2
length: 16
D: TRBD2
J: TRBJ2-1
size: .

CDR3: CATSASGTANSPLHF
DNA: TGTGCCACCAGTGCCTCCGGGACAGCGAATTCACCCCTCCACTTT
V: TRBV24-1
length: 15
D: TRBD1
J: TRBJ1-6
size: .

CDR3: CASRHDNINEQFF
DNA: TGTGCCAGCAGGCACGATAACATAAATGAGCAGTTCTTC
V: TRBV11-2
length: 13
D: .
J: TRBJ2-1
size: few

CDR3: CASSTGSTSLNEQFF
DNA: TGTGCCAGCAGCACTGGGTCGACTAGCCTGAATGAGCAGTTCTTC
V: TRBV9
length: 15
D: TRBD2
J: TRBJ2-1
size: .

CDR3: CASSGGTSGVPDTQYF
DNA: TGTGCCAGCAGCGGGGGGACTAGCGGGGTACCAGATACGCAGTATTTT
V: TRBV7-8
length: 16
D: TRBD2
J: TRBJ2-3
size: .

CDR3: CGTGGEGNTIYF
DNA: TGTGGCACAGGGGGCGAAGGAAACACCATATATTTT
V: TRBV28
length: 12
D: TRBD1
J: TRBJ1-3
size: .

CDR3: CASSRGQLNTEAFF
DNA: TGTGCCAGCAGCAGGGGACAGTTGAACACTGAAGCTTTCTTT
V: TRBV9
length: 14
D: TRBD1
J: TRBJ1-1
size: .

CDR3: CATSDEGKLFF
DNA: TGTGCCACCAGTGATGAGGGAAAACTGTTTTTT
V: TRBV24-1
length: 11
D: .
J: TRBJ1-4
size: .

CDR3: CATSRERRSTEAFF
DNA: TGTGCCACCAGCAGAGAGAGAAGGAGCACTGAAGCTTTCTTT
V: TRBV15
length: 14
D: .
J: TRBJ1-1
size: .

CDR3: CASSLYRSGRAGTDTQYF
DNA: TGTGCCAGCAGCTTATATCGTAGCGGGAGGGCCGGAACAGATACGCAGTATTTT
V: TRBV7-9
length: 18
D: TRBD2
J: TRBJ2-3
size: .

CDR3: CASSVTGTYGYTF
DNA: TGTGCCAGCAGCGTCACAGGGACCTATGGCTACACCTTC
V: TRBV6-5
length: 13
D: .
J: TRBJ1-2
size: .

CDR3: CASSALAAAYNEQFF
DNA: TGTGCCAGCAGTGCACTAGCCGCCGCCTACAATGAGCAGTTCTTC
V: TRBV27
length: 15
D: .
J: TRBJ2-1
size: .